A selection of T cell receptor beta chains follows, all from one sample in a study of human T cells and chemical hapten exposure. Each CDR3 protein is one row after TCRdb ran MiXCR on the RACE reads. The sample lists some 80,000 distinct CDR3 sequences, around a tenth occurring once. Sample: whole blood, taken in connection with sensitization to the hapten diphenylcyclopropenone (DPC). The source of these receptors is a woman between 50 and 59 years old with alopecia areata. Some clones in this sample may be carry-over from other donors' samples. Both conserved end residues are part of each CDR3. Fields, in order: clone size, V gene, D gene, J gene, CDR3 DNA, CDR3 protein. A D gene is named only where the DNA matches it firmly. Clone size is not always given. Where it is, it says once, few, many or a class for expanded clones.

>many|TRBV28|.|TRBJ2-7
TGTGCCAGCAGGGACACGACAGGTCCGTGGGAGCAGTACTTC
CASRDTTGPWEQYF
>many|TRBV4-2|.|TRBJ2-5
TGTGCCAGCAGCCCCCCAGGGATTCAAGAGACCCAGTACTTC
CASSPPGIQETQYF
>.|TRBV3-2|.|TRBJ1-2
TGTGCCAGCAGCCAAACCGGGACAGGGGGCTATGGCTACACCTTC
CASSQTGTGGYGYTF
>.|TRBV15|.|TRBJ2-5
TGTGCCACCAGCAGGAATAGTAAGCAAGAGACCCAGTACTTC
CATSRNSKQETQYF
>few|TRBV9|.|TRBJ2-3
TGTGCCAGCAGCGGAACGGATCGCACAGATACGCAGTATTTT
CASSGTDRTDTQYF
>many|TRBV27|TRBD1|TRBJ1-5
TGTGCCAGCAGTTCACGGACAGGGGGCAAGTCGCCTCAGCCCCAGCATTTT
CASSSRTGGKSPQPQHF
>many|TRBV5-4|.|TRBJ1-2
TGTGCCAGCAGGAGCCCGGGGGCGGTTGGTGGCTACACCTTC
CASRSPGAVGGYTF
>many|TRBV7-6|TRBD2|TRBJ2-7
TGTGCCAGCAGCCCCGGGGGAGGGCCCTACGAGCAGTACTTC
CASSPGGGPYEQYF
>many|TRBV7-2|.|TRBJ2-1
TGTGCCAGCAGCTTATTCAGGGGTGGGGCGAATGAGCAGTTCTTC
CASSLFRGGANEQFF
>many|TRBV12-3/TRBV12-4|.|TRBJ2-1
TGTGCCAGCAGCCCCTCTCGGTTTAGGGAGCAGTTCTTC
CASSPSRFREQFF
>.|TRBV9|.|TRBJ2-7
TGTGCCAGCAGCGTAGCTGTCAGGGGCGAGCAGTACTTC
CASSVAVRGEQYF
>few|TRBV5-1|TRBD1|TRBJ2-1
TGCGCCAGCAGCTTCGGGACAGGGTTCAACAATGAGCAGTTCTTC
CASSFGTGFNNEQFF
>many|TRBV29-1|.|TRBJ2-7
TGCAGCGTACGAGGATCCGGGACGGTCCTTGAGCAGTACTTC
CSVRGSGTVLEQYF
>many|TRBV24-1|.|TRBJ2-1
TGTGCCACCAGAACTAACAGGCCTAGCTCCTACAATGAGCAGTTCTTC
CATRTNRPSSYNEQFF
>once|TRBV20-1|TRBD1|TRBJ2-3
TGCAGTGCCAAGCCCGGACAGGGCACAGATACGCAGTATTTT
CSAKPGQGTDTQYF
>.|TRBV9|.|TRBJ2-4
TGTGCCAGCAGCGTAGGCGGAGGGGTGGTCAAAAACATTCAGTACTTC
CASSVGGGVVKNIQYF
>many|TRBV29-1|TRBD1|TRBJ2-3
TGCAGCGTTGGACAGGGGGGAGATACGCAGTATTTT
CSVGQGGDTQYF
>many|TRBV7-6|.|TRBJ2-6
TGTGCCAGCAGCTTAGTCATCTTGGGGTCCGGGGCCAACGTCCTGACTTTC
CASSLVILGSGANVLTF
>.|TRBV5-1|.|TRBJ1-6
TGCGCCAGCAGCTTGGCCGTAGGCTATAATTCACCCCTCCACTTT
CASSLAVGYNSPLHF
>few|TRBV5-4|TRBD1|TRBJ2-7
TGTGCCAGCAGCCTGTTCCGGGACAGGCCAACCTACGAGCAGTACTTC
CASSLFRDRPTYEQYF
>.|TRBV7-9|.|TRBJ2-1
TGTGCCAGCAGCTTTGGAGACAGCTTTTCCTACAATGAGCAGTTCTTC
CASSFGDSFSYNEQFF
>many|TRBV9|.|TRBJ1-1
TGTGCCAGCAGCGTAGCGGGGACCTCCACTGAAGCTTTCTTT
CASSVAGTSTEAFF
>.|TRBV20-1|TRBD2|TRBJ2-1
TGCAGTGCTAGAACACCGAGACTAGCGGGTCACTTGGGAGGGGACAATGAGCAGTTCTTC
CSARTPRLAGHLGGDNEQFF
>.|TRBV7-2|.|TRBJ2-3
TGTGCCAGCAGCCCGACAGGAAGCACAGATACGCAGTATTTT
CASSPTGSTDTQYF
>.|TRBV28|.|TRBJ1-5
TGTGCCAGCAGATCGGGCGGTAGCGGCAATCAGCCCCAGCATTTT
CASRSGGSGNQPQHF
>.|TRBV4-1|.|TRBJ1-5
TGCGCCAGCAGCCAAGATACATGGCAGCCCCAGCATTTT
CASSQDTWQPQHF
>many|TRBV20-1|.|TRBJ2-5
TGCAGTGCTTATGAAATTGAGACCCAGTACTTC
CSAYEIETQYF
>many|TRBV29-1|.|TRBJ2-2
TGCAGCGTACACATGAACACCGGGGAGCTGTTTTTT
CSVHMNTGELFF
>many|TRBV12-3/TRBV12-4|.|TRBJ2-5
TGTGCCAGCAGCCACCCGCCGGGAGAGACCCAGTACTTC
CASSHPPGETQYF